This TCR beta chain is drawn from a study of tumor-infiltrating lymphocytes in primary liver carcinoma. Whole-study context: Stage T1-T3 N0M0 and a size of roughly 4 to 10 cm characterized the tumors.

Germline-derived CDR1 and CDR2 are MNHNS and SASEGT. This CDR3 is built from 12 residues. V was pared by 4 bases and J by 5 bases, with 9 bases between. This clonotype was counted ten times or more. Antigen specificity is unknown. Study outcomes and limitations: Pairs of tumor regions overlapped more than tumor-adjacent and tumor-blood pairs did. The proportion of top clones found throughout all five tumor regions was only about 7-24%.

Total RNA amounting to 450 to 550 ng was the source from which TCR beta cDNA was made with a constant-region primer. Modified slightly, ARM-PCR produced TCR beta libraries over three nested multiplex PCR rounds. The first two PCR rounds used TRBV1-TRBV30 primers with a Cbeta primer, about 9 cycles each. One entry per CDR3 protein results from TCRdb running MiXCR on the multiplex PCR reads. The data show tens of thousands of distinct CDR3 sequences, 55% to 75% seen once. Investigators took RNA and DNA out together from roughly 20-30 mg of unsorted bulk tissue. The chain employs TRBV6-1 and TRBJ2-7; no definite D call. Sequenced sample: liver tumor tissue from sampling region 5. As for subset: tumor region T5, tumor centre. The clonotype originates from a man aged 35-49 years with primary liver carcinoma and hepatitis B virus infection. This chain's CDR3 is CASSGGNHEQYF. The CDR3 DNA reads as TGTGCCAGCAGTGGTGGGAACCACGAGCAGTACTTC.